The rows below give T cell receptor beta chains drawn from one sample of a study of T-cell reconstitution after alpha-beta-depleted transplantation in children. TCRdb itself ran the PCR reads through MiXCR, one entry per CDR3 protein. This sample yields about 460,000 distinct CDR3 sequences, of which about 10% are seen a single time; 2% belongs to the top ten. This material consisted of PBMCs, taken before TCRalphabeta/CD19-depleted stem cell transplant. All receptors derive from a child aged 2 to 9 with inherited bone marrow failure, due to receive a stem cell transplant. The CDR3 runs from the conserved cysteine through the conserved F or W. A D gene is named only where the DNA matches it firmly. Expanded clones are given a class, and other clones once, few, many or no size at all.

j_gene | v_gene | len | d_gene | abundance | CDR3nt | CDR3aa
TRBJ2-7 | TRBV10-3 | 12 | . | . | TGTGCCATCGGGACTGTTTCCTACGAGCAGTACTTC | CAIGTVSYEQYF
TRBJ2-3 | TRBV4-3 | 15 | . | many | TGCGCCAGCAGCCAAGATCTAACCCGGCGGGATACGCAGTATTTT | CASSQDLTRRDTQYF
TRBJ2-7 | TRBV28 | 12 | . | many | TGTGCCAGCAGTCTAGAGACCTACGAGCAGTACTTC | CASSLETYEQYF
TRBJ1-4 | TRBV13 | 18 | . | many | TGTGCCAGCAGCACCCGACAGGCCACTACCGCAACTAATGAAAAACTGTTTTTT | CASSTRQATTATNEKLFF
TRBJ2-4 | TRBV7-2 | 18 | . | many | TGTGCCAGCAGCTACACCTACCTTGTCCGCCAAGCCAAAAACATTCAGTACTTC | CASSYTYLVRQAKNIQYF
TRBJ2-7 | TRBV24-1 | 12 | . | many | TGTGCCACCAGTGATCCCTCGGACCATCAGTACTTC | CATSDPSDHQYF
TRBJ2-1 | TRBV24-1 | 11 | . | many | TGTGCCACCAGTGATTACAATGAGCAGTTCTTC | CATSDYNEQFF
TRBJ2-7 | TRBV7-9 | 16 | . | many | TGTGCCAGCAGCCTAACCCCACTGACTTTCTCCTACGAGCAGTACTTC | CASSLTPLTFSYEQYF
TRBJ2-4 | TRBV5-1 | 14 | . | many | TGCGCCAGCAGCTTGGGGACAGCCAAAAACATTCAGTACTTC | CASSLGTAKNIQYF
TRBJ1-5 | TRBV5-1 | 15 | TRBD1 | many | TGCGCCAGCAGCCTACAGACAGGGCTCGGTCAGCCCCAGCATTTT | CASSLQTGLGQPQHF
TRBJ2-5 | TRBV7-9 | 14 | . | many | TGTGCCAGCAGCTTAGCGAGGTCTCAAGAGACCCAGTACTTC | CASSLARSQETQYF
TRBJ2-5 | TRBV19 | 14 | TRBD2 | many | TGTGCCAGTAGTACCTGGACCCGCGGGGGGACCCAGTACTTC | CASSTWTRGGTQYF
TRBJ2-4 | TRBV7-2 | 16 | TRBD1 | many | TGTGCCAGCAGTCCCGGACAGGTTTTAGCCAAAAACATTCAGTACTTC | CASSPGQVLAKNIQYF
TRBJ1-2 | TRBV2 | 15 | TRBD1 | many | TGTGCCAGCAGTGCGGGACAGGGGGTCGGCTATGGCTACACCTTC | CASSAGQGVGYGYTF
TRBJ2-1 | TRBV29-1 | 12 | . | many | TGCAGCGCCGACAGCTCCAACAATGAGCAGTTCTTC | CSADSSNNEQFF
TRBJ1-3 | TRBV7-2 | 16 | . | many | TGTGCCAGCAGCTTAGGGCCCGGGGCAGGTGGAAACACCATATATTTT | CASSLGPGAGGNTIYF
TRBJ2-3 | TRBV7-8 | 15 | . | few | TGTGCCAGCAGCTTAGCGGGACTTCACACAGATACGCAGTATTTT | CASSLAGLHTDTQYF
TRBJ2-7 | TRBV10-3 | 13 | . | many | TGTGCCATCAAGGTCGGTTTCCAAGACGAGCAGTACTTC | CAIKVGFQDEQYF
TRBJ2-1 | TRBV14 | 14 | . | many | TGTGCCAGCAGCCCCTACCATTCGGCCAATGAGCAGTTCTTC | CASSPYHSANEQFF
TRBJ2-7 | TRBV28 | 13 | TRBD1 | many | TGTGCCAGCAGTTTACCCTACAGGGGCGAGCAGTACTTC | CASSLPYRGEQYF
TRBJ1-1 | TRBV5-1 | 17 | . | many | TGCGCCAGCAGCCCTGGTAGTTCCTCAGGAAGGGACACTGAAGCTTTCTTT | CASSPGSSSGRDTEAFF
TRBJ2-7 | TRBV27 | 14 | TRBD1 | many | TGTGCCAGCAGTTTAGGCAGGGGGATATACGAGCAGTACTTC | CASSLGRGIYEQYF
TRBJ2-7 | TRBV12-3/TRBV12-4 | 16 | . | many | TGTGCCAGCAGTTTAGTGGGCGGGACTCTACGCTACGAGCAGTACTTC | CASSLVGGTLRYEQYF
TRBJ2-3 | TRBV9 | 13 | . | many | TGTGCCAGCAGTGACGATTTTGGGGATACGCAGTATTTT | CASSDDFGDTQYF
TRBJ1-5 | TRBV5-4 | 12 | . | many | TGTGCCAGCAGTCCGGGGGGTCAGCCCCAGCATTTT | CASSPGGQPQHF
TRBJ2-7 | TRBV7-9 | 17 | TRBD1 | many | TGTGCCAGCAGCTTATGGCCCCGACCCAACAGGGGCGACGAGCAGTACTTC | CASSLWPRPNRGDEQYF
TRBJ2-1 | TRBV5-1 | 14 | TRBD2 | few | TGCGCCAGCAGCTTGGAACGGGAGGGGGATGAGCAGTTCTTC | CASSLEREGDEQFF
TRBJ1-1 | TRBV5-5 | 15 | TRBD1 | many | TGTGCCAGCAGCTTCTTGGGACAGGGGAACACTGAAGCTTTCTTT | CASSFLGQGNTEAFF
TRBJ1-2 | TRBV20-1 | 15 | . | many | TGCAGTGCTCCTAAGGGGGGTACTAATAACTATGGCTACACCTTC | CSAPKGGTNNYGYTF